The 6 T cell receptor beta chains given below trace back to one sample, sequenced in a study of blood T cell repertoires in COVID-19. Assay used: immunoSEQ multiplex PCR; TCRdb lists only in-frame clones, some missing. This table has about 22,000 clones, 80% to 90% appearing once. Sequencing was done on a sample of peripheral blood. All receptors come from a human donor with active COVID-19. The donor label of this sample is uncertain.

A single count supports this clone. This chain uses TRBV7-2 with TRBJ1-1; 8 bases map to TRBD1. This CDR3 is built from 15 residues. Trimming took 5 bases from V and 0 from J; bases not matched to a gene: 5. The germline CDR1 and CDR2 sequences are SGHTA and FQGNSA. The CDR3 DNA sequence: TGTGCCAGCAGCCCCGGGACAGGCATGAACACTGAAGCTTTCTTT. This translates into CASSPGTGMNTEAFF.

The CDR3, as DNA: TGTGCCAGTACAGGGCGGGAGGGTAACAATGAGCAGTTCTTC. This codes for CASTGREGNNEQFF. V and J are TRBV19 and TRBJ2-1; 9 nucleotides match TRBD2. V trimming: 7 bases; J trimming: 5 bases; junction bases outside the gene matches: 6. Germline V gene lookup returns CDR1 LNHDA and CDR2 SQIVND (reference sequence). CDR3 length: 14 residues.

This chain links TRBV10-3 with TRBJ1-5, with 7 bases aligning to TRBD1. The CDR3 length is 14 residues. The V segment lost 5 bases and the J segment 1 base; nucleotides outside the gene matches: 2. Germline V CDR1 and CDR2: ENHRY, SYGVKD. Written as DNA, the CDR3 is TGTGCCATCAGTCTGGACAGGAGCAATCAGCCCCAGCATTTT. It codes for CAISLDRSNQPQHF.

The rearrangement uses TRBV27 and TRBJ2-3; a weak D match, TRBD2 (6 bases). The V and J ends lost 8 bases and 0 bases respectively, with 9 bases between them. The V gene's germline CDR1 is MNHEY and CDR2 SMNVEV (reference sequence). The CDR3 is made up of 13 amino acids. CDR3 DNA: TGTGCCAGCGGGCGGGACAGCACAGATACGCAGTATTTT. The encoded protein is CASGRDSTDTQYF.

The J gene is TRBJ2-3, the V gene TRBV10-2; D not resolved. CDR3 length: 13 residues. Trimming shortened V by 4 bases and J by 3 bases, and 8 bases separated the two germline ends. Germline V gene data show CDR1 as WSHSY and CDR2 as SAAADI. CDR3 sequence (DNA): TGCGCCAGCAGTGTCCAGACAACAGATACGCAGTATTTT. Translation gives CASSVQTTDTQYF.

The V and J genes are TRBV9 and TRBJ2-5; no reliable D call. There are 13 residues in the CDR3. Between the trimmed V and J ends, which lost 0 bases and 3 bases, there was a span of 6 bases. Germline V gene lookup returns CDR1 SGDLS and CDR2 YYNGEE. CDR3 bases: TGTGCCAGCAGCGTAGGCCCGGAAGAGACCCAGTACTTC. Its translation is CASSVGPEETQYF.